The 20 T cell receptor beta chains listed next were all sequenced from one sample in a study of naive and memory T cell subsets. Sample treatment: skin biopsy from PPD injection site in Mantoux-positive individual. The library had UMIs added by 3' ligation of an oligonucleotide to TCR cDNA. Amplification of ligated cDNA took four PCR rounds with SP2 and nested alpha and beta constant primers. MiXCR was run by TCRdb on the UMI-ligation and nested PCR reads, yielding one entry per CDR3 protein. Of 25,000 to 35,000 distinct CDR3 sequences in the sample, about 6.2% were seen once. The input for sequencing was skin, taken from a tuberculin skin test site. The receptor set was obtained from an adult in good health.

At least ten counts were recorded for this clonotype. The chain uses TRBV2 and TRBJ2-3; tentatively, D is TRBD2 (5 bases). CDR1 is SNHLY and CDR2 is FYNNEI in the germline V gene. This CDR3 contains 16 residues. Trimming cost V 0 bases and J 2 bases, with 12 bases left between them. The CDR3 DNA reads TGTGCCAGCAGTGAAGCAAGCGCGGGCCCCACAGATACGCAGTATTTT. Amino acids: CASSEASAGPTDTQYF.

This clonotype was seen a handful of times. The V and J genes are TRBV12-3 or TRBV12-4 and TRBJ1-2, with TRBD1 matching 8 bases. There are 17 residues in the CDR3. V gave up 2 bases and J gave up 4 bases; unmatched junction bases: 12. The CDR3 protein is CASSLRWTGSPGYGYTF. DNA of the CDR3: TGTGCCAGCAGTTTACGTTGGACAGGGTCACCGGGCTATGGCTACACCTTC.

By sample fraction, this clonotype is medium-sized (0.01 to 0.1%). V is TRBV7-8 and J is TRBJ2-1; the match to TRBD1 covers 11 bases. V was pared by 4 bases and J by 8 bases, with 7 bases of the junction left unmatched. The CDR3 consists of 15 residues. CDR1 is SGHVS and CDR2 is FQNEAQ in the germline V gene. The CDR3 nucleotides read TGTGCCAGCAGCTATGGGACAGGGGGTGGGGATGAGCAGTTCTTC. As protein: CASSYGTGGGDEQFF.

V and J are TRBV7-9 and TRBJ1-1, with TRBD1 matching over 9 bases. Losses at the gene ends were 3 bases for V and 0 bases for J; bases not matched to a gene: 2. The length of the CDR3 is 15 residues. Germline V gene lookup returns CDR1 SEHNR and CDR2 FQNEAQ (reference sequence). The CDR3 DNA reads as TGTGCCAGCAGCTTGGGACAGGGCATGAACACTGAAGCTTTCTTT. Residues: CASSLGQGMNTEAFF.

In its sample, this clonotype is medium-sized (0.01 to 0.1%). V is TRBV18 and J is TRBJ2-4; 9 bases agree with TRBD1. Trimming removed 1 base from V and 6 bases from J; junction bases left unmatched: 4. This CDR3 region has 15 residues. Looked up from germline, CDR1 is KGHSH and CDR2 is LQKENI. The CDR3 is CASSPQDRGLNIQYF. The CDR3 DNA follows: TGTGCCAGCTCACCACAGGACAGGGGATTAAACATTCAGTACTTC.

The chain recombines TRBV6-5 with TRBJ1-1; D might be TRBD1 (5 bases). This CDR3 is built from 12 residues. Deletions cut 10 bases from V and 5 bases from J, with 14 bases between. Germline loops: CDR1 MNHEY, CDR2 SVGAGI. The CDR3 is CATTRGGTEAFF. The CDR3 DNA follows: TGTGCCACCACCCGGGGGGGAACTGAAGCTTTCTTT.

By sample fraction, this clonotype is medium-sized (0.01 to 0.1%). The rearrangement links TRBV12-3 or TRBV12-4 to TRBJ2-7; TRBD1 might be the D (7 bases). V lost 6 bases to trimming and J lost 5 bases, with 17 bases between them. The CDR3 is 14 residues long. As DNA, the CDR3 is TGTGCCAGCAGACGGGTGGAGGGGGCGAACGAGCAGTACTTC. This gives the protein CASRRVEGANEQYF.

This clonotype was detected ten times or more. The V call is TRBV20-1, the J call TRBJ1-4; no firm D call. This CDR3 has 11 residues. Germline V CDR1 and CDR2: DFQATT, SNEGSKA (reference sequence). V was trimmed by 6 bases and J by 8 bases, leaving 10 bases between them. The CDR3, as DNA: TGCAGTGCAACCTCGGCCGAAAAACTGTTTTTT. It codes for CSATSAEKLFF.

V gene TRBV10-2 combines with J gene TRBJ1-1, with 7 bases aligning to TRBD1. With V trimmed by 6 bases and J by 5 bases, 12 bases remained unmatched. This CDR3 has 15 amino acids. CDR1 is WSHSY, CDR2 SAAADI, per germline. The CDR3 sequence: CASSTSTGLGTEAFF. The CDR3 region has the DNA TGCGCCAGCAGCACTTCGACAGGGTTGGGGACTGAAGCTTTCTTT.

This clonotype came up many times. The chain is built from TRBV20-1 and TRBJ1-2, with TRBD1 as a possible D gene (5 bases). The V and J ends lost 1 base and 2 bases respectively, with 8 bases between them. CDR1 DFQATT and CDR2 SNEGSKA come from the germline V gene (reference sequence). The CDR3 is 13 amino acids. CDR3 protein: CSARAPGNYGYTF. CDR3 sequence (DNA): TGCAGTGCTAGAGCGCCAGGGAACTATGGCTACACCTTC.

This clonotype has a handful of counts. The genes are TRBV19 and TRBJ2-2, with TRBD2 matching 7 bases. CDR1 and CDR2 (germline): LNHDA, SQIVND (reference sequence). Trimming at V came to 7 bases and at J to 6 bases, leaving 5 bases not matched to a gene. The CDR3 is 13 amino acids. Written as DNA, the CDR3 is TGTGCCAGTACGACTAGCTTCTCCGGGGAGCTGTTTTTT. This translates into CASTTSFSGELFF.

This clonotype was seen many times. V and J are TRBV5-1 and TRBJ1-1, with D uncertain. V was trimmed by 1 base and J by 6 bases, leaving 28 bases between them. The CDR3 has 19 residues. CDR1 and CDR2 from the germline V gene are SGHRS and YFSETQ. As DNA, the CDR3 is TGCGCCAGCAGCTTGTGGCAGGCCCTATCGGTAAGAGGTCGCGCTGAAGCTTTCTTT. Protein sequence: CASSLWQALSVRGRAEAFF.

This clonotype was recorded many times. This chain uses TRBV5-1 with TRBJ1-2, with TRBD1 matching 8 bases. Germline V gives CDR1 SGHRS, CDR2 YFSETQ. There are 15 residues in the CDR3. V was pared by 5 bases and J by 8 bases, with 14 bases of the junction left unmatched. CDR3 residues: CASRSLQDRAIGYTF. The DNA of the CDR3 is TGCGCCAGCAGGTCCCTACAGGACAGGGCGATCGGCTACACCTTC.

This clonotype was detected only a few times. The rearrangement links TRBV4-1 to TRBJ1-2, with no clear D. CDR1 is MGHRA, CDR2 YSYEKL, per germline. Trimming left V 0 bases short and J 1 base short, with 9 bases between. The CDR3 sequence is 15 residues long. The CDR3 DNA follows: TGCGCCAGCAGCCAAGATGCGGGGATTAACTATGGCTACACCTTC. This sequence encodes CASSQDAGINYGYTF.

Of note for this clonotype: Relative to the germline gene, one junction end is altered; a read error may explain this. The chain has TRBV7-6 and TRBJ2-1; D is possibly TRBD1 (6 bases). The CDR3 has 12 residues. CDR1 is SGHVS and CDR2 is FNYEAQ in the germline V gene. DNA for the CDR3: TGTGCCAGCAGCCCGGGGAAGACAGGCGCGGTCTTC. This codes for CASSPGKTGAVF.

This clonotype was observed at least ten times. This chain connects TRBV29-1 to TRBJ2-3, with TRBD2 matching over 8 bases. The germline CDR1 and CDR2 sequences are SQVTM and ANQGSEA. Trimming removed 6 bases from V and 4 bases from J; junction bases left unmatched: 12. The CDR3 has 15 amino acids. The DNA for the CDR3 is TGCAGCGTCCTTACCGGGACGCGGGGGGCAGATACGCAGTATTTT. It specifies CSVLTGTRGADTQYF.

There are a few counts of this clonotype. The chain combines TRBV18 with TRBJ1-3; possible D gene TRBD1, 6 bases. Trimming pared 6 bases from V and 4 bases from J, leaving 13 bases between. Per germline, CDR1 KGHSH and CDR2 LQKENI. The CDR3 is 14 residues long. CDR3 coding DNA: TGTGCCAGCTCGGCCGGGACACAAGGAAACACCATATATTTT. Amino acids: CASSAGTQGNTIYF.

Remarks on this clonotype: Possible read error: a much larger clone is one base away. The genes are TRBV9 and TRBJ1-1, with D possibly TRBD1 on 5 matching bases. Germline CDR1 is SGDLS and CDR2 is YYNGEE. The CDR3 consists of 13 residues. The DNA of the CDR3 is TGTACCAGCAGCGTAGTGGGGCACGGTGAAGCTTTCTTT. This sequence encodes CTSSVVGHGEAFF. Together with reference TRBV9 and TRBJ1-1, the CDR3 gives the full variable domain: DSGVTQTPKHLITATGQRVTLRCSPRSGDLSVYWYQQSLDQGLQFLIQYYNGEERAKGNILERFSAQQFPDLHSELNLSSLELGDSALYFCTSSVVGHGEAFFGQGTRLTVV.

The sample holds many counts of this clonotype. The V call is TRBV20-1, the J call TRBJ1-2; 7 bases fit TRBD1. The CDR3 runs 14 residues. Germline V gene data show CDR1 as DFQATT and CDR2 as SNEGSKA (reference sequence). Trimming took 5 bases from V and 2 from J; bases not matched to a gene: 8. The CDR3 reads CSADRRGQNYGYTF. The CDR3 DNA sequence: TGCAGTGCTGACCGGCGGGGACAGAACTATGGCTACACCTTC.

This clonotype has ten or more counts. The gene calls are TRBV15 and TRBJ2-1, with a weak D call TRBD2 (6 bases). V was pared by 0 bases and J by 0 bases, with 9 bases between. CDR1 is LNHNV and CDR2 is YYDKDF in the germline V gene (reference sequence). The CDR3 consists of 16 residues. The DNA for the CDR3 is TGTGCCACCAGCAGAGATGGGGGGAGCTCCTACAATGAGCAGTTCTTC. Amino acid sequence: CATSRDGGSSYNEQFF.